The 16 T cell receptor beta chains reported below all come from one sample, sequenced in a study of blood T cell repertoires in COVID-19. Profiled with immunoSEQ multiplex PCR; TCRdb holds only in-frame clones, not every one. The profile covers 430,000 or so clones, with around nine tenths appearing a single time and around 1.5% taken by the ten largest. Sample: PBMCs or T cells enriched from blood (not recorded which). These receptors came from a woman younger than 35 who had been exposed to COVID-19.

The genes are TRBV7-8 and TRBJ1-1, with D hard to call. The ends were cut back, 7 bases at V and 1 base at J, with 10 bases in the middle. The CDR3 has 13 amino acids. Germline CDR1 and CDR2: SGHVS and FQNEAQ. CDR3 in DNA: TGTGCCAGCACCCGTGAGGCGAACACTGAAGCTTTCTTT. Residues: CASTREANTEAFF.

The chain recombines TRBV10-3 with TRBJ1-2; 9 positions agree with TRBD1. Germline lookup yields CDR1 ENHRY and CDR2 SYGVKD. V lost 3 bases to trimming and J lost 7 bases; unmatched junction nucleotides: 3. CDR3 length: 13 residues. This CDR3 reads CAISDGTGRGYTF. For the CDR3, the DNA is TGTGCCATCAGTGACGGGACAGGGCGTGGCTACACCTTC.

The gene calls are TRBV19 and TRBJ2-7, with unresolved D. CDR3 length: 15 amino acids. CDR1 is LNHDA and CDR2 is SQIVND in the germline V gene (reference sequence). Trimming took 6 bases from V and 2 from J, leaving 17 bases between them. The CDR3 region is CASSPRGVQAYEQYF. The CDR3 region has the DNA TGTGCCAGTAGCCCAAGAGGTGTCCAAGCCTACGAGCAGTACTTC.

In regard to this clone: Mismatch with germline at one junction end may stem from a read error. CDR3 amino acids: CASSEDRGDGNTIYF. The CDR3 DNA sequence: TGTGCCAGCAGCGAAGACAGGGGTGATGGAAACACCATATATTTT. J is TRBJ1-3 and V is TRBV2; 8 bases align to TRBD1. Germline V gene sequence: CDR1 SNHLY, CDR2 FYNNEI. The CDR3 has 15 amino acids.

This sequence joins TRBV6-5 and TRBJ2-1, with 11 bases fitting TRBD2. With 0 bases clipped from V and 6 bases from J, the junction kept 4 bases outside the gene matches. This CDR3 is built from 16 residues. The germline gives CDR1 MNHEY, CDR2 SVGAGI. This chain's CDR3 is CASSYSTSGSGNEQFF. The DNA of the CDR3 is TGTGCCAGCAGTTACTCTACTAGCGGGAGTGGCAATGAGCAGTTCTTC.

The chain recombines TRBV7-8 with TRBJ1-1; a weak D match, TRBD1 (5 bases). V was pared by 7 bases and J by 2 bases, with 17 bases between. CDR1 is SGHVS, CDR2 FQNEAQ, per germline. The CDR3 has 15 amino acids. CDR3 sequence: CASNLQGNVNTEAFF. CDR3 DNA sequence: TGTGCCAGCAACCTCCAGGGTAATGTCAACACTGAAGCTTTCTTT.

This chain links TRBV6-1 with TRBJ1-4, with unresolved D. V was cut by 5 bases and J by 7 bases, with 11 bases left in between. CDR3 size: 13 residues. Germline V gene lookup returns CDR1 MNHNS and CDR2 SASEGT. The CDR3 protein is CASSFARSEKLFF. Written as DNA, the CDR3 is TGTGCCAGCAGTTTTGCGCGTTCTGAAAAACTGTTTTTT.

The chain has TRBV7-9 and TRBJ2-7, with 13 bases aligning to TRBD2. The CDR3 spans 15 residues. V lost 1 base and J lost 5; bases outside the gene matches: 2. CDR1 and CDR2 (germline): SEHNR, FQNEAQ (reference sequence). CDR3 DNA: TGTGCCAGCAGCTTAGGGACTAGCGGGAGTGACGAGCAGTACTTC. Protein sequence: CASSLGTSGSDEQYF.

The chain recombines TRBV28 with TRBJ1-2; D may be TRBD1 (5 bases). CDR3 size: 13 residues. The V gene's germline CDR1 is MDHEN and CDR2 SYDVKM. The ends were cut back, 6 bases at V and 8 bases at J, with 16 bases in the middle. The CDR3 region has the DNA TGTGCCAGCAGCCGAAGGGGTGCGGGAGGCTACACCTTC. This translates into CASSRRGAGGYTF.

This chain uses TRBV28 with TRBJ1-2; a possible D gene is TRBD1 (5 bases). Per the germline V gene, CDR1 is MDHEN and CDR2 is SYDVKM. Trimming took off 6 bases at V and 2 bases at J, with 13 bases between the two ends. The CDR3 contains 14 residues. The CDR3: CASSPGPINYGYTF. The CDR3 nucleotides read TGTGCCAGCAGCCCAGGGCCGATAAACTATGGCTACACCTTC.

The V call is TRBV28, the J call TRBJ2-7; 11 nucleotides agree with TRBD2. V shed 7 bases and J 2 bases; nucleotides not matched to a gene: 7. This CDR3 is 15 amino acids long. Germline assignment: CDR1 MDHEN and CDR2 SYDVKM. CDR3 in amino acids: CASKTTSGGTYEQYF. The CDR3 DNA reads TGTGCCAGCAAGACAACTAGCGGGGGAACCTACGAGCAGTACTTC.

V usage is TRBV5-1 and J usage is TRBJ2-2, with 9 bases matching TRBD2. Germline-derived CDR1 and CDR2 are SGHRS and YFSETQ. There are 21 residues in the CDR3. Trimming at V came to 0 bases and at J to 2 bases, leaving 17 bases not matched to a gene. The CDR3, as DNA: TGCGCCAGCAGCTTGGATCCACAGGGGCGACTTAGCGGGAGTAACACCGGGGAGCTGTTTTTT. Encoded protein: CASSLDPQGRLSGSNTGELFF.

This clone occurred once. This sequence joins TRBV19 and TRBJ1-1; D remains unclear. From germline, CDR1 is LNHDA and CDR2 SQIVND (reference sequence). The ends were cut back, 7 bases at V and 5 bases at J, with 14 bases in the middle. CDR3 size: 13 residues. The CDR3 spells CASKVADGTEAFF. CDR3 sequence (DNA): TGTGCCAGTAAGGTAGCCGACGGGACTGAAGCTTTCTTT.

The chain couples TRBV15 to TRBJ1-1; 8 bases match TRBD1. The V segment lost 0 bases and the J segment 11 bases; nucleotides outside the gene matches: 14. Looked up from germline, CDR1 is LNHNV and CDR2 is YYDKDF (reference sequence). CDR3 length equals 16 residues. CDR3 protein: CATSRDAPGGSQRAFF. The CDR3 bases are TGTGCCACCAGCAGAGATGCCCCAGGGGGCTCCCAACGGGCTTTCTTT. Complete variable domain (other parts from reference TRBV15 and TRBJ1-1): DAMVIQNPRYQVTQFGKPVTLSCSQTLNHNVMYWYQQKSSQAPKLLFHYYDKDFNNEADTPDNFQSRRPNTSFCFLDIRSPGLGDTAMYLCATSRDAPGGSQRAFFGQGTRLTVV.

J is TRBJ2-1 and V is TRBV28; TRBD2 matches 7 bases. This CDR3 is built from 17 residues. The ends lost 2 bases at V and 6 bases at J; junction bases unmatched: 13. Germline V gene data show CDR1 as MDHEN and CDR2 as SYDVKM. The CDR3 here is CASSLPQETAGANEQFF. The DNA of the CDR3 is TGTGCCAGCAGTTTACCCCAAGAGACGGCGGGAGCCAATGAGCAGTTCTTC. Full variable domain (outside the CDR3, taken from reference TRBV28 and TRBJ2-1): DVKVTQSSRYLVKRTGEKVFLECVQDMDHENMFWYRQDPGLGLRLIYFSYDVKMKEKGDIPEGYSVSREKKERFSLILESASTNQTSMYLCASSLPQETAGANEQFFGPGTRLTVL.

The chain carries TRBV5-6 and TRBJ1-4, with TRBD1 as a possible D gene (5 bases). The CDR3 sequence is 15 residues long. Germline V lookup: CDR1 SGHDT, CDR2 YYEEEE. Trimming removed 0 bases from V and 10 bases from J, with 16 bases in between. Written as DNA, the CDR3 is TGTGCCAGCAGCTTGGCCGAAGGTCAGGGAGGAAAACTGTTTTTT. It is translated as CASSLAEGQGGKLFF. The whole variable domain, filled in from reference TRBV5-6 and TRBJ1-4, reads DAGVTQSPTHLIKTRGQQVTLRCSPKSGHDTVSWYQQALGQGPQFIFQYYEEEERQRGNFPDRFSGHQFPNYSSELNVNALLLGDSALYLCASSLAEGQGGKLFFGSGTQLSVL.